What follows describes a single TCR beta chain. These data come from a study of cytomegalovirus exposure and HLA in healthy donors. The germline CDR1 and CDR2 sequences are MNHEY and SVGAGI. The CDR3 runs 13 residues. Trimming left V 4 bases short and J 3 bases short, with 10 bases between. The repertoire was sequenced with immunoSEQ multiplex PCR; TCRdb's copy has only in-frame clones and lacks some. The sample yields under 200,000 clones, roughly 90% seen once. This chain uses TRBV6-5 with TRBJ2-7; D uncertain. The source is a woman aged 25 to 39 in good health and CMV-seronegative. What was sequenced was PBMCs. CDR3 loop: CASSFGLGYEQYF. The CDR3 nucleotides read TGTGCCAGCAGTTTCGGGCTAGGCTACGAGCAGTACTTC.